This is a list of T cell receptor beta chains from one sample in a study of blood T cell repertoires in COVID-19. TCRdb's copy holds only in-frame clones and misses some; the assay was immunoSEQ multiplex PCR. The sample includes roughly 60,000 clones, 84% of them seen just once. Sequenced input: peripheral blood. Receptor source: a man aged 60 to 69 with COVID-19, enrolled during active disease. CDR3s include the opening cysteine and the closing phenylalanine or tryptophan. Each record gives: J gene, D gene, clone size, CDR3 length, V gene, CDR3 DNA, CDR3 protein. A D gene is named only where the DNA matches it firmly. Only part of the rows carry a size: once, few, many, or a class if the clone is expanded.

J: TRBJ2-7
D: TRBD1
size: -
length: 13
V: TRBV6-5
DNA: TGTGCCAGCAGCAGGGGGTCGTCCTACGAGCAGTACTTC
CDR3: CASSRGSSYEQYF

J: TRBJ1-6
D: -
size: few
length: 15
V: TRBV2
DNA: TGTGCCAGCGGCCCTCAGATCAGGGGCCGCTCACCCCTCCACTTT
CDR3: CASGPQIRGRSPLHF

J: TRBJ1-1
D: TRBD1
size: -
length: 12
V: TRBV30
DNA: TGTGCCTGGAGTGTTTTGGACAGGGAGGCTTTCTTT
CDR3: CAWSVLDREAFF

J: TRBJ1-1
D: -
size: -
length: 14
V: TRBV29-1
DNA: TGCAGCGTTATAACAGGGAGAGCCAACACTGAAGCTTTCTTT
CDR3: CSVITGRANTEAFF

J: TRBJ1-1
D: TRBD1
size: -
length: 15
V: TRBV19
DNA: TGTGCCAGTAGTTCCGAGGACAGGGGGAACACTGAAGCTTTCTTT
CDR3: CASSSEDRGNTEAFF

J: TRBJ1-1
D: TRBD1
size: -
length: 14
V: TRBV6-5
DNA: TGTGCCAGCATCAAGGGACAGGCCTACACTGAAGCTTTCTTT
CDR3: CASIKGQAYTEAFF

J: TRBJ2-1
D: TRBD2
size: -
length: 17
V: TRBV6-2/TRBV6-3
DNA: TGTGCCAGCAGTACACGGACTAGCGGGGGGTCATACAATGAGCAGTTCTTC
CDR3: CASSTRTSGGSYNEQFF

J: TRBJ2-6
D: -
size: -
length: 16
V: TRBV5-1
DNA: TGCGCCAGCAGCCTCCCCCTAGGAGGTGGGGCCAACGTCCTGACTTTC
CDR3: CASSLPLGGGANVLTF

J: TRBJ1-3
D: -
size: few
length: 14
V: TRBV3-1/TRBV3-2
DNA: TGTGCCAGCAGCCAGGGGGCTTCTGGAAACACCATATATTTT
CDR3: CASSQGASGNTIYF

J: TRBJ2-2
D: -
size: -
length: 16
V: TRBV7-2
DNA: TGTGCCAGCAGCTTAGCGGCACAGGGGAACACCGGGGAGCTGTTTTTT
CDR3: CASSLAAQGNTGELFF

J: TRBJ2-1
D: -
size: -
length: 14
V: TRBV7-9
DNA: TGTGCCAGCAGCTTAGGGACACCGGCGAATGAGCAGTTCTTC
CDR3: CASSLGTPANEQFF

J: TRBJ1-3
D: -
size: -
length: 15
V: TRBV5-1
DNA: TGCGCCAGCAGCCCGGGCAGGGGCTCTGGAAACACCATATATTTT
CDR3: CASSPGRGSGNTIYF

J: TRBJ1-2
D: -
size: -
length: 17
V: TRBV5-4
DNA: TGTGCCAGCAGCTTACCTCCGGGATCGGGATTGAGCTATGGCTACACCTTC
CDR3: CASSLPPGSGLSYGYTF

J: TRBJ1-2
D: -
size: -
length: 12
V: TRBV28
DNA: TGTGCCAGCAGCCCCACAGTATGGGGCTACACCTTC
CDR3: CASSPTVWGYTF

J: TRBJ1-1
D: -
size: -
length: 13
V: TRBV29-1
DNA: TGCAGCGCAACGACAACCTCCTCAGACGAAGCTTTCTTT
CDR3: CSATTTSSDEAFF

J: TRBJ1-5
D: -
size: -
length: 17
V: TRBV12-5
DNA: TGTGCTAGTGGCCCCACCGGACAGTCGGAGATCAATCAGCCCCAGCATTTT
CDR3: CASGPTGQSEINQPQHF

J: TRBJ1-5
D: TRBD1
size: -
length: 15
V: TRBV10-3
DNA: TGTGCCATCAGTGAGGGACAGGGGCCGAATCAGCCCCAGCATTTT
CDR3: CAISEGQGPNQPQHF

J: TRBJ2-7
D: TRBD2
size: -
length: 17
V: TRBV14
DNA: TGTGCCAGCAGCCCTCTTCCCGGGACTAGCGATCTCTACGAGCAGTACTTC
CDR3: CASSPLPGTSDLYEQYF

J: TRBJ1-5
D: TRBD1
size: -
length: 13
V: TRBV19
DNA: TGTGCCAGTAGGGACAGGATTCATCAGCCCCAGCATTTT
CDR3: CASRDRIHQPQHF

J: TRBJ2-3
D: TRBD1
size: -
length: 15
V: TRBV7-9
DNA: TGTGCCAGCAGCTCGGGACAGGGGGCCCCAGATACGCAGTATTTT
CDR3: CASSSGQGAPDTQYF

J: TRBJ1-3
D: -
size: -
length: 10
V: TRBV7-3
DNA: TGTGCCAGCAGCACTCGGGTCATATATTTT
CDR3: CASSTRVIYF

J: TRBJ1-2
D: -
size: once
length: 12
V: TRBV12-3/TRBV12-4
DNA: TGTGCCAGCTCTCCGGGGGGGGATGGCTACACCTTC
CDR3: CASSPGGDGYTF

J: TRBJ1-1
D: -
size: -
length: 12
V: TRBV29-1
DNA: TGCAGCGTTGGTCGGGGAGGGCCCGAAGCTTTCTTT
CDR3: CSVGRGGPEAFF

J: TRBJ2-3
D: -
size: -
length: 15
V: TRBV2
DNA: TGTGCCAGCAGTCGGGGAACGGATAGCACAGATACGCAGTATTTT
CDR3: CASSRGTDSTDTQYF

J: TRBJ2-7
D: -
size: few
length: 15
V: TRBV10-3
DNA: TGTGCCATCAGTGCGGCTTTTGGGGGGGCTAGCGAGCAGTACTTC
CDR3: CAISAAFGGASEQYF

J: TRBJ1-4
D: -
size: -
length: 13
V: TRBV5-6
DNA: TGTGCCAGCAGTCCTTGGGGGGGCGGAAAACTGTTTTTT
CDR3: CASSPWGGGKLFF

J: TRBJ1-2
D: TRBD1
size: -
length: 13
V: TRBV6-6
DNA: TGTGCCAGCACCCAGACAGGGGAAGGAGGCTACACCTTC
CDR3: CASTQTGEGGYTF

J: TRBJ1-5
D: TRBD1
size: -
length: 18
V: TRBV19
DNA: TGTGCCAGTAGTATAGATTCGACAGGGGGCGCGGGTGGACAGCCCCAGCATTTT
CDR3: CASSIDSTGGAGGQPQHF

J: TRBJ2-7
D: TRBD2
size: once
length: 15
V: TRBV5-1
DNA: TGCGCCAGCAGCTTGGTGTTACTAGCGGGAGACGAGCAGTACTTC
CDR3: CASSLVLLAGDEQYF

J: TRBJ1-4
D: -
size: few
length: 15
V: TRBV4-1
DNA: TGCGCCAGCAGCCAACAGGGGTTACCTAATGAAAAACTGTTTTTT
CDR3: CASSQQGLPNEKLFF

J: TRBJ1-2
D: -
size: -
length: 13
V: TRBV13
DNA: TGTGCCAGCAGCCACGGACAGACAAGGGGCTACACCTTC
CDR3: CASSHGQTRGYTF

J: TRBJ1-6
D: TRBD1
size: few
length: 18
V: TRBV5-6
DNA: TGTGCCAGCAGCTCCTCCAGTTTTGGACAGGGTTTTAATTCACCCCTCCACTTT
CDR3: CASSSSSFGQGFNSPLHF

J: TRBJ2-7
D: TRBD1
size: -
length: 13
V: TRBV9
DNA: TGTGCCAGCAGCGCCGGACAGGGGCGGGAGCAGTACTTC
CDR3: CASSAGQGREQYF

J: TRBJ2-7
D: -
size: once
length: 10
V: TRBV3-1/TRBV3-2
DNA: TGTGCCAGCGGCGGGTACGAGCAGTACTTC
CDR3: CASGGYEQYF